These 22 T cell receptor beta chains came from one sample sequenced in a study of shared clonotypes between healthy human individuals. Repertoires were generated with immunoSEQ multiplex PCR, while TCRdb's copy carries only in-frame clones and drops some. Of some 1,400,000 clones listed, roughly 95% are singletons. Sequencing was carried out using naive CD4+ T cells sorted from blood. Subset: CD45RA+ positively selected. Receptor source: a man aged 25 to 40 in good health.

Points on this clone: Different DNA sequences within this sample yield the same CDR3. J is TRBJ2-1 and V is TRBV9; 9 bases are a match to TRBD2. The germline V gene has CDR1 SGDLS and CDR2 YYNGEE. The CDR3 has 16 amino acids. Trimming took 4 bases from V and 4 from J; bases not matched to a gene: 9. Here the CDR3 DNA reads TGTGCCAGCAGCCCCCGGAGTAGCGGGAGTTACAATGAGCAGTTCTTC. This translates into CASSPRSSGSYNEQFF.

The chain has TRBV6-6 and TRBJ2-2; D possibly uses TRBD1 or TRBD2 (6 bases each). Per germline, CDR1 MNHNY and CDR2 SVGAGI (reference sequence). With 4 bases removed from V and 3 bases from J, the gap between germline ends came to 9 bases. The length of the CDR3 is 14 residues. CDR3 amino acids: CASSFGGHTGELFF. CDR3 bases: TGTGCCAGCAGTTTTGGGGGGCACACCGGGGAGCTGTTTTTT.

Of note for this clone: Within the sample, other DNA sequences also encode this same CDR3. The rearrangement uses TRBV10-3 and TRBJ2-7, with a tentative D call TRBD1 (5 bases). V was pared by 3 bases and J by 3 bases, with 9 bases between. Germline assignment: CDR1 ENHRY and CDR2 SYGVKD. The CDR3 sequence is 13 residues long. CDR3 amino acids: CAISDLQGYEQYF. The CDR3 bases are TGTGCCATCAGTGATTTGCAGGGCTACGAGCAGTACTTC.

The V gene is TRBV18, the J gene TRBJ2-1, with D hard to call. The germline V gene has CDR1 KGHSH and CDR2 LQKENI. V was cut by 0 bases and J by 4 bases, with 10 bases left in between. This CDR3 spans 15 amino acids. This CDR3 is CASSPPRTAYNEQFF. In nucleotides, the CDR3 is TGTGCCAGCTCACCACCGAGGACGGCATACAATGAGCAGTTCTTC.

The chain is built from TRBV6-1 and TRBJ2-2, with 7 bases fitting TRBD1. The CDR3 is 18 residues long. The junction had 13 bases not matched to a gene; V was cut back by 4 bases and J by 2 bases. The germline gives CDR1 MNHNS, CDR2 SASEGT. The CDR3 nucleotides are TGTGCCAGCAGTGCAGTGACAGGGAAGGGACCAAACACCGGGGAGCTGTTTTTT. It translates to CASSAVTGKGPNTGELFF.

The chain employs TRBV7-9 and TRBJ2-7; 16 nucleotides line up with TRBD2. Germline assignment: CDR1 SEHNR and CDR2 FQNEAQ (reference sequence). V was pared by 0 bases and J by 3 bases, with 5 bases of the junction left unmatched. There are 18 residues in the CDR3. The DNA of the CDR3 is TGTGCCAGCAGCTTAGCAGGGACTAGCGGGAGGGCCGACTACGAGCAGTACTTC. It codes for CASSLAGTSGRADYEQYF.

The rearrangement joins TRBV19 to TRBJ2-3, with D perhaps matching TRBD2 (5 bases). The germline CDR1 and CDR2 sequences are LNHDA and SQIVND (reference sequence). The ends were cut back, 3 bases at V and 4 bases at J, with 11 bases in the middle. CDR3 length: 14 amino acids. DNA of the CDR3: TGTGCCAGTAGTATGGTTAGCGTCTCAGATACGCAGTATTTT. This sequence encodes CASSMVSVSDTQYF.

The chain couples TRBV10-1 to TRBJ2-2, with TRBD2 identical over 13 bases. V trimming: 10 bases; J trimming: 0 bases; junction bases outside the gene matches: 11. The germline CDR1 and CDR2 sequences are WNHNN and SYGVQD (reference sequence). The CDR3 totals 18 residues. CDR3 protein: CAITIRTSGGSNTGELFF. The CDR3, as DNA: TGCGCCATCACCATCCGGACTAGCGGGGGATCGAACACCGGGGAGCTGTTTTTT.

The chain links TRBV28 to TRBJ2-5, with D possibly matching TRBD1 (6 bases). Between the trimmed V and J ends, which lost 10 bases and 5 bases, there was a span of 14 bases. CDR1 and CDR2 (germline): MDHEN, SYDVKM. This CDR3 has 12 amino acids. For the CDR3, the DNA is TGTGCCATTCAGGGGTTCGGGGAGACCCAGTACTTC. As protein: CAIQGFGETQYF.

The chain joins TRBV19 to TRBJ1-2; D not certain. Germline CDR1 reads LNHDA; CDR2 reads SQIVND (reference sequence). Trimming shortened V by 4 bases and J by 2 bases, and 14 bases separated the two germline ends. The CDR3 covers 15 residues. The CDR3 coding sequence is TGTGCCAGTAGTACAACCCTTGACACCAACTATGGCTACACCTTC. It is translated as CASSTTLDTNYGYTF.

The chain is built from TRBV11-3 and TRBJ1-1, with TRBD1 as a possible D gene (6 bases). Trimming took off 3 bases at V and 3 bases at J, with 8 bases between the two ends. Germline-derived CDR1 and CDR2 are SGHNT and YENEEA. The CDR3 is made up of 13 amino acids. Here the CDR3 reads CASSFSGDTEAFF. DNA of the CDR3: TGTGCCAGCAGCTTTTCAGGGGACACTGAAGCTTTCTTT.

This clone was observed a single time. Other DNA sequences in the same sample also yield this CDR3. The CDR3 is CASSENTDTQYF. Here the CDR3 DNA reads TGCGCCAGCAGTGAGAACACAGATACGCAGTATTTT. This chain links TRBV10-1 with TRBJ2-3; no firm D call. Germline CDR1 WNHNN, CDR2 SYGVQD (reference sequence). Between the trimmed V and J ends, which lost 2 bases and 2 bases, there was a span of 2 bases. The CDR3 spans 12 residues.

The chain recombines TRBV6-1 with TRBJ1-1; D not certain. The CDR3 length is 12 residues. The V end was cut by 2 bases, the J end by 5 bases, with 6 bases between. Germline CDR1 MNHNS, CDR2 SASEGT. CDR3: CASSERATEAFF. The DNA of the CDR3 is TGTGCCAGCAGTGAACGGGCTACTGAAGCTTTCTTT.

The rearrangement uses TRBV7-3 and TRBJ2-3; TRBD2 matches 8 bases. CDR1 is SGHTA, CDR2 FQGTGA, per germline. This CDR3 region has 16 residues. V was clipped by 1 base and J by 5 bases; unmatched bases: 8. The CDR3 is CASSLKREGPRDTQYF. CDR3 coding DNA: TGTGCCAGCAGCTTAAAACGGGAGGGCCCCAGAGATACGCAGTATTTT.

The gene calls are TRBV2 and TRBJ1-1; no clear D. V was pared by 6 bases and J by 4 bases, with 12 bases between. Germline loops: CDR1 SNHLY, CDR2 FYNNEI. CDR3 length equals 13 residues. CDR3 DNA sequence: TGTGCCAGCAGGGACCGGACGGTCACTGAAGCTTTCTTT. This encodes CASRDRTVTEAFF.

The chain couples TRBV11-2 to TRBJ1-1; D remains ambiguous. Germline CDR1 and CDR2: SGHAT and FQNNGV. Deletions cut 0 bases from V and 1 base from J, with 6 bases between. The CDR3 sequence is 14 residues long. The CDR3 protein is CASSLDTGNTEAFF. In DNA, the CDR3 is TGTGCCAGCAGCTTAGATACCGGGAACACTGAAGCTTTCTTT.

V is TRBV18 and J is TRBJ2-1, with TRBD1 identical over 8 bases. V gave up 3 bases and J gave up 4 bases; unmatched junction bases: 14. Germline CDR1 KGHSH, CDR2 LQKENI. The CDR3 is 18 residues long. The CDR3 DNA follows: TGTGCCAGCTCACCGATGCCCGGACAGGGAGATAGGTACAATGAGCAGTTCTTC. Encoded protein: CASSPMPGQGDRYNEQFF. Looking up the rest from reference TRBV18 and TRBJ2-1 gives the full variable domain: NAGVMQNPRHLVRRRGQEARLRCSPMKGHSHVYWYRQLPEEGLKFMVYLQKENIIDESGMPKERFSAEFPKEGPSILRIQQVVRGDSAAYFCASSPMPGQGDRYNEQFFGPGTRLTVL.

In nucleotides, the CDR3 is TGTGCCAGCAGCTTAGTCCCTCGAGCGGGAATACAAGAGACCCAGTACTTC. Its translation is CASSLVPRAGIQETQYF. The chain carries TRBV7-2 and TRBJ2-5, with 7 positions matching TRBD2. The CDR3 sequence is 17 residues long. Losses at the gene ends were 1 base for V and 2 bases for J; bases not matched to a gene: 10. CDR1 SGHTA and CDR2 FQGNSA come from the germline V gene.

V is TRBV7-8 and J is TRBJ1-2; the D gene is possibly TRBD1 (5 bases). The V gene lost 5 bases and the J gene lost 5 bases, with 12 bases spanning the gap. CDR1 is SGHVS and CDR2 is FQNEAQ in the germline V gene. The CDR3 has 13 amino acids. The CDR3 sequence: CASSPEDTYGYTF. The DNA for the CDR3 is TGTGCCAGCAGCCCCGAGGACACGTATGGCTACACCTTC.

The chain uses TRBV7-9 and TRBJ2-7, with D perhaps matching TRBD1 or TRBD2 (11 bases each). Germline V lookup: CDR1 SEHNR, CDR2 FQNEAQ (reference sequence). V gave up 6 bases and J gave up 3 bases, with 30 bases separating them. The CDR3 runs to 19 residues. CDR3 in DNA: TGTGCCAGCAGTTGGACAGGGGGCAAGACTAGCGGGGCATTCTACGAGCAGTACTTC. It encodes CASSWTGGKTSGAFYEQYF.

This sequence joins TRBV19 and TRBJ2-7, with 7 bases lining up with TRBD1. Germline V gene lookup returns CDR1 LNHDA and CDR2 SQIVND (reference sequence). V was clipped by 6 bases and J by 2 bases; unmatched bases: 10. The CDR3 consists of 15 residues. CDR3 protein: CASSEMSQGAYEQYF. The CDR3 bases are TGTGCCAGTAGCGAAATGTCTCAGGGGGCCTACGAGCAGTACTTC.

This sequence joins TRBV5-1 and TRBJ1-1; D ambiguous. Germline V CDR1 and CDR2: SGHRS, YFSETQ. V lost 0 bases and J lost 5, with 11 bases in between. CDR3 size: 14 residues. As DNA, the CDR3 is TGCGCCAGCAGCTTGGGACGGGTAGGAACTGAAGCTTTCTTT. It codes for CASSLGRVGTEAFF.